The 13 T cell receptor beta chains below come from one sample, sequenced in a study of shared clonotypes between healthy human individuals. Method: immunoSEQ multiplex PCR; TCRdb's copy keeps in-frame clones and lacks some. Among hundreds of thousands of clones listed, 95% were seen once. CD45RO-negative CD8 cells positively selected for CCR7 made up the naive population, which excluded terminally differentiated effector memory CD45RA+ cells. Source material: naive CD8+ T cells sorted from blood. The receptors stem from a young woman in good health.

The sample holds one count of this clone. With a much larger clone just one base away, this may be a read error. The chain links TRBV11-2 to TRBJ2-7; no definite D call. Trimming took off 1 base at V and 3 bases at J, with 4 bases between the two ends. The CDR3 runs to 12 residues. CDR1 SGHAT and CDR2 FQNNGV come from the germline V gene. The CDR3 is CASSLGDYEQYF. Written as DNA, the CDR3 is TGTGCCAGCAGCTTAGGGGACTACGAGCAGTACTTC.

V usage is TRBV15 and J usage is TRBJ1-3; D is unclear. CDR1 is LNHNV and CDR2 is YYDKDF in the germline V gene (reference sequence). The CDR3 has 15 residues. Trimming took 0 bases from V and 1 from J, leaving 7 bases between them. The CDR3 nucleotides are TGTGCCACCAGCAGAGATAGAGGTTCTGGAAACACCATATATTTT. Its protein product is CATSRDRGSGNTIYF.

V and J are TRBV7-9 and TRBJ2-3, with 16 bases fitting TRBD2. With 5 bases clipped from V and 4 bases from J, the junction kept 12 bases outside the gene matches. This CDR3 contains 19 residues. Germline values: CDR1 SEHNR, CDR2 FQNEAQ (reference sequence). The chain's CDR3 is CASSHKVGTSGRAADTQYF. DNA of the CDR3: TGTGCCAGCAGCCATAAAGTTGGGACTAGCGGGAGGGCAGCAGATACGCAGTATTTT.

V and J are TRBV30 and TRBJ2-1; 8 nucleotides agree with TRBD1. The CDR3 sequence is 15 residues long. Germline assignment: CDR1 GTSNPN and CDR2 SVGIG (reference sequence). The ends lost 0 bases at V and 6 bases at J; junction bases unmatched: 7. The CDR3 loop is CAWSVGQGAANEQFF. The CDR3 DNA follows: TGTGCCTGGAGTGTAGGGCAGGGGGCCGCCAATGAGCAGTTCTTC.

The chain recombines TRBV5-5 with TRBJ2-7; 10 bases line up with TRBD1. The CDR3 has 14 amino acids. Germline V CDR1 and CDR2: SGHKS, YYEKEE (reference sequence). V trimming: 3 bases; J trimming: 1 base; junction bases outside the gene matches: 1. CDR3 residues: CASSWTGGSYEQYF. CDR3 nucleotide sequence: TGTGCCAGCAGCTGGACAGGGGGTTCCTACGAGCAGTACTTC.

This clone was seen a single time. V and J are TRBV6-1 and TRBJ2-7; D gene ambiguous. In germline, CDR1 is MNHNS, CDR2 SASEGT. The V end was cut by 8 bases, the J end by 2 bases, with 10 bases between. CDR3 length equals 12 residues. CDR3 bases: TGTGCCAGCTGGGCGTCCACCTACGAGCAGTACTTC. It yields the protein CASWASTYEQYF.

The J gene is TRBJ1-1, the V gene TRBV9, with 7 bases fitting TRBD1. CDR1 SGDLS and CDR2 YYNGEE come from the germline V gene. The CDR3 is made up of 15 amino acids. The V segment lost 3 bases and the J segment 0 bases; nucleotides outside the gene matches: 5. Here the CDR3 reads CASSGGDSMNTEAFF. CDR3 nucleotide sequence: TGTGCCAGCAGCGGTGGGGACAGCATGAACACTGAAGCTTTCTTT.

The CDR3 sequence is CAIYRGLAGELSYNEQFF. CDR3 sequence (DNA): TGTGCCATCTACCGGGGACTAGCGGGAGAATTGTCCTACAATGAGCAGTTCTTC. The chain has TRBV2 and TRBJ2-1; 14 bases map to TRBD2. The length of the CDR3 is 18 residues. The germline V gene has CDR1 SNHLY and CDR2 FYNNEI. V shed 10 bases, J shed 1 base, and the junction held 12 bases outside the gene matches.

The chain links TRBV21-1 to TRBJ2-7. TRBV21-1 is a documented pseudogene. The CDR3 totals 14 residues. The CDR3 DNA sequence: TGTGCCAGCAGCAAAGAGTATCTTTCCTACGAGCAGTACTTC. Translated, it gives CASSKEYLSYEQYF.

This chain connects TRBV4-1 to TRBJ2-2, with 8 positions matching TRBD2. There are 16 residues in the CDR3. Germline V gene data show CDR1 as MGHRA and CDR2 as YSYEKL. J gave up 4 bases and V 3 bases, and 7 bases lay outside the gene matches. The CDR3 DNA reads TGCGCCAGCAGCCAGGTTAGCGGGATTGGCACCGGGGAGCTGTTTTTT. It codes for CASSQVSGIGTGELFF.

The CDR3 loop reads CASMGVGTEKLFF. CDR3 DNA sequence: TGTGCCAGCATGGGGGTGGGGACAGAAAAACTGTTTTTT. The gene calls are TRBV25-1 and TRBJ1-4; possible D gene TRBD1, 6 bases. Germline V gives CDR1 MGHDK, CDR2 SYGVNS. The CDR3 consists of 13 residues. Trimming cost V 7 bases and J 8 bases, with 14 bases left between them.

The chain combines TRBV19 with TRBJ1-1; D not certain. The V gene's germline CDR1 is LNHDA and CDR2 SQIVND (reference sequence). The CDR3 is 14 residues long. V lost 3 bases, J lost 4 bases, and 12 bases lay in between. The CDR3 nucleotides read TGTGCCAGTAGTATTGGGGAGGGTGCCACTGAAGCTTTCTTT. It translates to CASSIGEGATEAFF.

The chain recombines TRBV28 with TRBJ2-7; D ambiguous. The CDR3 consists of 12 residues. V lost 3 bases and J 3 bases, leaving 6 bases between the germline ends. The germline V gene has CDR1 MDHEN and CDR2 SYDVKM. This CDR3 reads CASSFPYYEQYF. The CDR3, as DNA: TGTGCCAGCAGTTTCCCCTACTACGAGCAGTACTTC.